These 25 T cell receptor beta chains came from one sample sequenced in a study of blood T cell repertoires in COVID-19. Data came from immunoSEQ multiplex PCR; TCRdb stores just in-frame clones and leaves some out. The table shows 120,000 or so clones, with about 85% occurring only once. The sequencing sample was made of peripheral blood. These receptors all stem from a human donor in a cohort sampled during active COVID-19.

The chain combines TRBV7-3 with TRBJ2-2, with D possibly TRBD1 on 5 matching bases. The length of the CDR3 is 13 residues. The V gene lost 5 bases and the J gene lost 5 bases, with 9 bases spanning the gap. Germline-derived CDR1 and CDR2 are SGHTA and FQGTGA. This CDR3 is CASSATVTGELFF. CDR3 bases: TGTGCCAGCAGCGCGACAGTGACCGGGGAGCTGTTTTTT.

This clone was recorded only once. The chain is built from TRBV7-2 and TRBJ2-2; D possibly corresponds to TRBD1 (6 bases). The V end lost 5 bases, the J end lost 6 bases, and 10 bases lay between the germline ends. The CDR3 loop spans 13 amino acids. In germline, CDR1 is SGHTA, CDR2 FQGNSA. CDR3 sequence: CASSTRQAGELFF. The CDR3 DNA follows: TGTGCCAGCAGCACGCGACAGGCCGGGGAGCTGTTTTTT.

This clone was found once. The CDR3 DNA reads as TGTGCCAGCAGCTTATCAGGGGGGTACACCGGGGAGCTGTTTTTT. Translating gives CASSLSGGYTGELFF. The V and J genes are TRBV7-9 and TRBJ2-2, with a weak D call TRBD1 (7 bases). Trimming cost V 2 bases and J 3 bases, with 10 bases left between them. Germline-derived CDR1 and CDR2 are SEHNR and FQNEAQ (reference sequence). The CDR3 is 15 residues long.

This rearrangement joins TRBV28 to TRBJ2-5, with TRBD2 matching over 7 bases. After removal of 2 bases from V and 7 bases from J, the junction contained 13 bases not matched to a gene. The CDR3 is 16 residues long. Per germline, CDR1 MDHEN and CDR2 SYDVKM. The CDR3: CASSLGRGMPGGTQYF. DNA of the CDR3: TGTGCCAGCAGTTTAGGGAGGGGCATGCCTGGGGGGACCCAGTACTTC.

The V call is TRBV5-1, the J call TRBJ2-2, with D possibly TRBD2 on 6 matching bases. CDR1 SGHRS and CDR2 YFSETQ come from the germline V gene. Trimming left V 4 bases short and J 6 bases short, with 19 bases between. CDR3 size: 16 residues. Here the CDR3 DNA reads TGCGCCAGCAGCAGCTCCATAGCGGAAAGGCCCGGGGAGCTGTTTTTT. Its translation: CASSSSIAERPGELFF.

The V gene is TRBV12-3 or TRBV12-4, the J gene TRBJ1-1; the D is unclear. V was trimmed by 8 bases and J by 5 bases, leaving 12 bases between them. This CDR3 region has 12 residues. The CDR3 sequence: CASRRPGTEAFF. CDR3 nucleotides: TGTGCCAGCCGGAGACCGGGGACTGAAGCTTTCTTT.

Here the CDR3 reads CASSVEPGQGFGYTF. The DNA for the CDR3 is TGTGCCAGCAGCGTGGAGCCGGGACAGGGCTTCGGCTACACCTTC. The V and J genes are TRBV9 and TRBJ1-2; the match to TRBD1 covers 9 bases. This CDR3 contains 15 residues. Germline V gives CDR1 SGDLS, CDR2 YYNGEE. V dropped 2 bases and J dropped 8; count of bases not matched to a gene: 10.

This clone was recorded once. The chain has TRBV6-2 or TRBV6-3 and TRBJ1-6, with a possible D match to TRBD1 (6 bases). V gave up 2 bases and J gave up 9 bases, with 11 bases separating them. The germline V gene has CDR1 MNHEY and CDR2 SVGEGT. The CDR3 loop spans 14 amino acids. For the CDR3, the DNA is TGTGCCAGCAGTTACGTTACAGGGAGTTCACCCCTCCACTTT. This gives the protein CASSYVTGSSPLHF.

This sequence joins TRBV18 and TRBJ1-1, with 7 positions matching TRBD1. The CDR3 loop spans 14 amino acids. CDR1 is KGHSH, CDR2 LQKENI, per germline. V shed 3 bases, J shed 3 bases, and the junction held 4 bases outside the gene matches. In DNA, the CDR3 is TGTGCCAGCTCACCGGGACAGTTATACACTGAAGCTTTCTTT. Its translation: CASSPGQLYTEAFF.

Written as DNA, the CDR3 is TGTGCCAGTCGGACAGCTGGGAACTATGGCTACACCTTC. Encoded protein: CASRTAGNYGYTF. This chain connects TRBV27 to TRBJ1-2; tentative D call: TRBD1 (6 bases). The CDR3 sequence is 13 residues long. With 9 bases removed from V and 2 bases from J, the gap between germline ends came to 13 bases. Germline CDR1 reads MNHEY; CDR2 reads SMNVEV (reference sequence).

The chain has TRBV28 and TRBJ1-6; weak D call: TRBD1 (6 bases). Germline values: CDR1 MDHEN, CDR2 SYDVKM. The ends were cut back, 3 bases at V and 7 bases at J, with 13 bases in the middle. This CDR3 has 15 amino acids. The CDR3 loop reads CASSFLRGGNSPLHF. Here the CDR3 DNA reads TGTGCCAGCAGTTTCCTCAGGGGTGGCAATTCACCCCTCCACTTT.

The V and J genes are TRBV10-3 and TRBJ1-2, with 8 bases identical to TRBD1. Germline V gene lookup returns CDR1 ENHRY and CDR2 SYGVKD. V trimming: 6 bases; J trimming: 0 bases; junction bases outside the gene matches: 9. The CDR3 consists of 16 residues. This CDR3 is CAISPGTGGTNYGYTF. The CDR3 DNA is TGTGCCATCAGCCCCGGGACAGGCGGGACTAACTATGGCTACACCTTC.

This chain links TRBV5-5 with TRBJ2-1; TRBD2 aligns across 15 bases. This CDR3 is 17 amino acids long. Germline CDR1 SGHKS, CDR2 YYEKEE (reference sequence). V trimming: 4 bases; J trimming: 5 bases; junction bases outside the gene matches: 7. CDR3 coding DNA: TGTGCCAGCAGCCCCGGGACTAGCGGGGGGCCCAACAATGAGCAGTTCTTC. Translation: CASSPGTSGGPNNEQFF.

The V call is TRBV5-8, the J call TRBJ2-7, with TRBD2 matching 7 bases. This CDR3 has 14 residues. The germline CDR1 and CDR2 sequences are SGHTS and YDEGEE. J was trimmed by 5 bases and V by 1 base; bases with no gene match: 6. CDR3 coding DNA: TGTGCCAGCAGCTTGAGCGGGGTGTTCCACGAGCAGTACTTC. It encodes CASSLSGVFHEQYF.

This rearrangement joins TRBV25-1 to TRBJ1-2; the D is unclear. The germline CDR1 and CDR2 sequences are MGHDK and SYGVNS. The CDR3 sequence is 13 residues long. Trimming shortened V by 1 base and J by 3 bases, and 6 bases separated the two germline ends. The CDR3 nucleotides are TGTGCCAGCAGTGAATCCGGGTACTATGGCTACACCTTC. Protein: CASSESGYYGYTF.

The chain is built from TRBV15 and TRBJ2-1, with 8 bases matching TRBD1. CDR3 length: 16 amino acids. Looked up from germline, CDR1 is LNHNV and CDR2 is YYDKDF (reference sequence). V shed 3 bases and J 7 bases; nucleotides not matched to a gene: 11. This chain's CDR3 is CATSSRAGGVSNEQFF. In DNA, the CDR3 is TGTGCCACCAGCAGTCGGGCAGGGGGCGTTAGTAATGAGCAGTTCTTC. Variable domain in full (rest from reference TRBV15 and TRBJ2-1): DAMVIQNPRYQVTQFGKPVTLSCSQTLNHNVMYWYQQKSSQAPKLLFHYYDKDFNNEADTPDNFQSRRPNTSFCFLDIRSPGLGDTAMYLCATSSRAGGVSNEQFFGPGTRLTVL.

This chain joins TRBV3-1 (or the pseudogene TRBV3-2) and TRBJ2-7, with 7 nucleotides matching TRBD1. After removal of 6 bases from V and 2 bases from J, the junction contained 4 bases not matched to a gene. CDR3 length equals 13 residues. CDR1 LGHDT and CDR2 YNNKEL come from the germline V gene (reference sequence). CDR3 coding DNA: TGTGCCAGCAGGAAAGGGACAGCCTACGAGCAGTACTTC. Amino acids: CASRKGTAYEQYF.

Here the CDR3 DNA reads TGTGCCAGCAGCACGACCACGGCGGGGAACACTGAAGCTTTCTTT. It codes for CASSTTTAGNTEAFF. The rearrangement links TRBV9 to TRBJ1-1; unclear D gene. CDR1 is SGDLS and CDR2 is YYNGEE in the germline V gene. Trimming stripped 4 bases from V and 1 base from J, with 14 bases between. This CDR3 contains 15 residues.

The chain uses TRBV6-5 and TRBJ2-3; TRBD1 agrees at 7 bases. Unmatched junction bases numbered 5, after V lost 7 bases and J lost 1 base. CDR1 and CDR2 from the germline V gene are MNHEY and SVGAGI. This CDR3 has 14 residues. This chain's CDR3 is CASTGTVRTDTQYF. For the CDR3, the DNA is TGTGCCAGCACCGGGACAGTCCGCACAGATACGCAGTATTTT.

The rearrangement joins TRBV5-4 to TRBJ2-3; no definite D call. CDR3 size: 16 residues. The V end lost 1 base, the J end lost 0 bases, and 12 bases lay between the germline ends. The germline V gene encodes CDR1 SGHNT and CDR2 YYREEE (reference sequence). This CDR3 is CASSLRVAGSTDTQYF. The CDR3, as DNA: TGTGCCAGCAGCTTGCGCGTCGCTGGTAGCACAGATACGCAGTATTTT.

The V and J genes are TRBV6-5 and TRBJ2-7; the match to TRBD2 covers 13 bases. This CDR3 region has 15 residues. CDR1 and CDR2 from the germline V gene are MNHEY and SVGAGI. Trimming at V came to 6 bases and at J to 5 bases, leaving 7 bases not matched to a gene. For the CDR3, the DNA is TGTGCCAGCAGCCTCGAGGGGACTAGCGGGAACGAGCAGTACTTC. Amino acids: CASSLEGTSGNEQYF.

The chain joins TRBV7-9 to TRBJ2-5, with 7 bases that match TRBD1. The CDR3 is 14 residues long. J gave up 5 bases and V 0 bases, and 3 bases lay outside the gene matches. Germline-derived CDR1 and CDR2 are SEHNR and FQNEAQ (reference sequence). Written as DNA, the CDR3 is TGTGCCAGCAGCTTAGCAGGGGGCGGGGAGACCCAGTACTTC. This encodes CASSLAGGGETQYF.

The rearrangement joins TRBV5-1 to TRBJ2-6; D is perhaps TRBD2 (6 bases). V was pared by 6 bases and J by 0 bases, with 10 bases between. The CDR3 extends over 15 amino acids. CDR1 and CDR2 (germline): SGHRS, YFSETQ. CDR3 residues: CASTTGDSGANVLTF. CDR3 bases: TGCGCCAGCACCACGGGGGACTCTGGGGCCAACGTCCTGACTTTC.

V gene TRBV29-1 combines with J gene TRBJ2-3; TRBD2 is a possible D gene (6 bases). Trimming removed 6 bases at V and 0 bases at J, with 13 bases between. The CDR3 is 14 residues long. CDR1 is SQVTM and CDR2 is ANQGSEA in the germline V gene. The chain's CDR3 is CSVGWDSSTDTQYF. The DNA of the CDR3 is TGCAGCGTCGGATGGGACTCCAGCACAGATACGCAGTATTTT.

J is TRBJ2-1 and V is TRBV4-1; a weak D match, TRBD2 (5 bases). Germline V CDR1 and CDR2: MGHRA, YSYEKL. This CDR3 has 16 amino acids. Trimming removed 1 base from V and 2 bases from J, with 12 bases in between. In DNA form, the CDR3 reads TGCGCCAGCAGCCAAGCTACTAGTTTACCCTACAATGAGCAGTTCTTC. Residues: CASSQATSLPYNEQFF.